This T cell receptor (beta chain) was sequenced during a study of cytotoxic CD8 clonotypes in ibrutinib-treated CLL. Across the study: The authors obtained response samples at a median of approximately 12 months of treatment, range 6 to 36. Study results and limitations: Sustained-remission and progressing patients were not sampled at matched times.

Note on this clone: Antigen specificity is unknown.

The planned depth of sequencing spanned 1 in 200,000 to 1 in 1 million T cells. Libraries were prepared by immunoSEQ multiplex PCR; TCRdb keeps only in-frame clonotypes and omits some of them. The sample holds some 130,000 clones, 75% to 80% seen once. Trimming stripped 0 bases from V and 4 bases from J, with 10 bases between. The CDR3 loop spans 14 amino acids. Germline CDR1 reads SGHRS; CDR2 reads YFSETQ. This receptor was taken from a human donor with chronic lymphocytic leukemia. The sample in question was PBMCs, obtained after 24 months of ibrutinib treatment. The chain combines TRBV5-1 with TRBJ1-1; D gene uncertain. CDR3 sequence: CASSLGVGTTEAFF. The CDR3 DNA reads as TGCGCCAGCAGCTTGGGGGTGGGAACCACTGAAGCTTTCTTT.